The rows below give T cell receptor beta chains drawn from one sample of a study of shared clonotypes between healthy human individuals. Some clones are missing from TCRdb's copy, which holds only in-frame ones; the method was immunoSEQ multiplex PCR. The sample gives 760,000 or so clones, 96% of which show up once; 0.2% to 0.25% is in the top ten. The sequenced sample was naive CD8+ T cells sorted from blood. The receptors were gathered from a man aged 25-40 years in good health. Each CDR3 is given with its conserved first and last residue. The order of the fields is clone size, V gene, D gene, J gene, CDR3 DNA, CDR3 protein. The D gene is left open where the match is weak. Only some rows state a clone size, as once, few, many or a class for expanded clones.

>.|TRBV7-8|TRBD2|TRBJ2-1
TGTGCCAGCAGCTTATGGGTTACGGCGGGAGGAAATGAGCAGTTCTTC
CASSLWVTAGGNEQFF
>.|TRBV7-8|.|TRBJ2-7
TGTGCCAGCAGCTTAGGGGTGAAAGGCTCCTACGAGCAGTACTTC
CASSLGVKGSYEQYF
>.|TRBV10-3|TRBD2|TRBJ2-7
TGTGCCCTAGGGACTAGCGGGAGCTACGAGCAGTACTTC
CALGTSGSYEQYF
>.|TRBV5-5|.|TRBJ1-1
TGTGCCAGCAGCTTGGAAACGTGGACGGCTTACACTGAAGCTTTCTTT
CASSLETWTAYTEAFF
>.|TRBV6-1|.|TRBJ2-7
TGTGCCAGCAGTGAGATAGACCTACCCTCAGGCGAGCAGTACTTC
CASSEIDLPSGEQYF
>few|TRBV11-3|.|TRBJ1-1
TGTGCCAGCAGCGTTTACGGGAACACTGAAGCTTTCTTT
CASSVYGNTEAFF
>once|TRBV7-9|.|TRBJ1-1
TGTGCCAGCTGGGGTGGAGTGAACACTGAAGCTTTCTTT
CASWGGVNTEAFF
>.|TRBV6-1|TRBD1|TRBJ1-5
TGTGCCAGCAGTGAAAGGACAGGGTCAAATCAGCCCCAGCATTTT
CASSERTGSNQPQHF
>.|TRBV10-1|TRBD2|TRBJ2-7
TGCGCCAGCAGTGGTCCGGGACTAGCGGGAGGGAGGAGCTCCTACGAGCAGTACTTC
CASSGPGLAGGRSSYEQYF
>.|TRBV2|TRBD2|TRBJ2-3
TGTGCCAGCACTCCGACCGGGACTAGCGGGAGGGGGGCACCCGGTACGCAGTATTTT
CASTPTGTSGRGAPGTQYF
>.|TRBV11-3|TRBD2|TRBJ2-7
TGTGCCAGCAGCTTGGGGACTAGCGGGAGAGATACCTACGAGCAGTACTTC
CASSLGTSGRDTYEQYF
>.|TRBV30|.|TRBJ2-3
TGTGCCTGCCAGACCGGGACGGTCTCCACAGATACGCAGTATTTT
CACQTGTVSTDTQYF
>.|TRBV5-1|TRBD2|TRBJ2-1
TGCGCCAGCAGCTTCACCTTAGGTGCGGGAGGGACCTACAATGAGCAGTTCTTC
CASSFTLGAGGTYNEQFF
>once|TRBV28|TRBD1|TRBJ2-7
TGTGCCAGCAGCGACAGGGGCTACGAGCAGTACTTC
CASSDRGYEQYF
>.|TRBV7-2|.|TRBJ2-7
TGTGCCAGCAGTTCAGGAGGGAGCTACGAGCAGTACTTC
CASSSGGSYEQYF
>.|TRBV4-1|.|TRBJ2-1
TGCGCCAGCAGCCAAGAACAAGGACCCATCTACAGTGAGCAGTTCTTC
CASSQEQGPIYSEQFF
>.|TRBV6-1|TRBD1|TRBJ1-5
TGTGCCAGCAGTCCTAGGGGGCCCTATCAGCCCCAGCATTTT
CASSPRGPYQPQHF
>.|TRBV15|.|TRBJ2-1
TGTGCCACCAGCAGAGATCAGGGTAGCTCCTACAATGAGCAGTTCTTC
CATSRDQGSSYNEQFF
>.|TRBV27|TRBD2|TRBJ2-6
TGTGCCAGCAGTTTTTTGACAGCGGGGAATCCTGGGGCCAACGTCCTGACTTTC
CASSFLTAGNPGANVLTF
>.|TRBV2|.|TRBJ1-1
TGTGCCAGGGTCCCAATCGAAGGCCGGGGGAGAATGAACACTGAAGCTTTCTTT
CARVPIEGRGRMNTEAFF
>.|TRBV19|.|TRBJ2-2
TGTGCCAGTAGTATCATCGAGCGCAACGTGAACACCGGGGAGCTGTTTTTT
CASSIIERNVNTGELFF
>once|TRBV4-1|.|TRBJ2-5
TGCGCCAGCAGCCAAGATCCGGTAGAGACCCAGTACTTC
CASSQDPVETQYF
>.|TRBV7-9|TRBD1|TRBJ1-4
TGTGCCAGCAGCCCGACAGGGGATAATGAAAAACTGTTTTTT
CASSPTGDNEKLFF
>.|TRBV27|.|TRBJ2-1
TGTGCCAGCAGTTTGACCCTTCGATCTAGTTACAAGAATGAGCAGTTCTTC
CASSLTLRSSYKNEQFF
>.|TRBV4-1|.|TRBJ2-6
TGCGCCAGCAGCCACGAACAGGGTTTGGGCGGGGCCAACGTCCTGACTTTC
CASSHEQGLGGANVLTF
>.|TRBV11-2|.|TRBJ2-1
TGTGCCAGCAGCTACCTCTCCACTGAGCAGTTCTTC
CASSYLSTEQFF
>.|TRBV7-9|.|TRBJ2-1
TGTGCCAGCAGCTGGTCTTGGGCGCGGATCGATGAGCAGTTCTTC
CASSWSWARIDEQFF
>.|TRBV5-1|.|TRBJ2-7
TGCGCCAGCAGCTCGGGGGGCACAGGTTCCTACGAGCAGTACTTC
CASSSGGTGSYEQYF
>.|TRBV5-1|.|TRBJ2-7
TGCGCCAGCAGCGTAACACCAACCTACGAGCAGTACTTC
CASSVTPTYEQYF
>.|TRBV7-9|TRBD1|TRBJ2-3
TGTGCCAGCAGCCCCCCCTGGGACAGCAACACAGATACGCAGTATTTT
CASSPPWDSNTDTQYF
>.|TRBV7-8|.|TRBJ1-5
TGTGCCAGCAGCTTGTATCCAGGTTCGAATCAGCCCCAGCATTTT
CASSLYPGSNQPQHF